The present TCR beta chain was sequenced within a study of shared clonotypes between healthy human individuals. Libraries were prepared by immunoSEQ multiplex PCR; TCRdb keeps only in-frame clonotypes and omits some of them. Found here are 2 million to 3 million clones, just over 90% of them singletons; the top ten hold around 0.14%. V gave up 2 bases and J gave up 2 bases, with 8 bases separating them. In germline, CDR1 is MNHNY, CDR2 SVGAGI (reference sequence). CDR3 length: 14 amino acids. The sample taken for sequencing was naive CD4+ T cells sorted from blood. The subset denotes: CD45RA+ positively selected. The sequence derives from a man younger than 35 in good health. J is TRBJ2-3 and V is TRBV6-6, with D perhaps TRBD1 (6 bases). The CDR3 coding sequence is TGTGCCAGCAGTTACGGGGGCCACACAGATACGCAGTATTTT. It translates to CASSYGGHTDTQYF.